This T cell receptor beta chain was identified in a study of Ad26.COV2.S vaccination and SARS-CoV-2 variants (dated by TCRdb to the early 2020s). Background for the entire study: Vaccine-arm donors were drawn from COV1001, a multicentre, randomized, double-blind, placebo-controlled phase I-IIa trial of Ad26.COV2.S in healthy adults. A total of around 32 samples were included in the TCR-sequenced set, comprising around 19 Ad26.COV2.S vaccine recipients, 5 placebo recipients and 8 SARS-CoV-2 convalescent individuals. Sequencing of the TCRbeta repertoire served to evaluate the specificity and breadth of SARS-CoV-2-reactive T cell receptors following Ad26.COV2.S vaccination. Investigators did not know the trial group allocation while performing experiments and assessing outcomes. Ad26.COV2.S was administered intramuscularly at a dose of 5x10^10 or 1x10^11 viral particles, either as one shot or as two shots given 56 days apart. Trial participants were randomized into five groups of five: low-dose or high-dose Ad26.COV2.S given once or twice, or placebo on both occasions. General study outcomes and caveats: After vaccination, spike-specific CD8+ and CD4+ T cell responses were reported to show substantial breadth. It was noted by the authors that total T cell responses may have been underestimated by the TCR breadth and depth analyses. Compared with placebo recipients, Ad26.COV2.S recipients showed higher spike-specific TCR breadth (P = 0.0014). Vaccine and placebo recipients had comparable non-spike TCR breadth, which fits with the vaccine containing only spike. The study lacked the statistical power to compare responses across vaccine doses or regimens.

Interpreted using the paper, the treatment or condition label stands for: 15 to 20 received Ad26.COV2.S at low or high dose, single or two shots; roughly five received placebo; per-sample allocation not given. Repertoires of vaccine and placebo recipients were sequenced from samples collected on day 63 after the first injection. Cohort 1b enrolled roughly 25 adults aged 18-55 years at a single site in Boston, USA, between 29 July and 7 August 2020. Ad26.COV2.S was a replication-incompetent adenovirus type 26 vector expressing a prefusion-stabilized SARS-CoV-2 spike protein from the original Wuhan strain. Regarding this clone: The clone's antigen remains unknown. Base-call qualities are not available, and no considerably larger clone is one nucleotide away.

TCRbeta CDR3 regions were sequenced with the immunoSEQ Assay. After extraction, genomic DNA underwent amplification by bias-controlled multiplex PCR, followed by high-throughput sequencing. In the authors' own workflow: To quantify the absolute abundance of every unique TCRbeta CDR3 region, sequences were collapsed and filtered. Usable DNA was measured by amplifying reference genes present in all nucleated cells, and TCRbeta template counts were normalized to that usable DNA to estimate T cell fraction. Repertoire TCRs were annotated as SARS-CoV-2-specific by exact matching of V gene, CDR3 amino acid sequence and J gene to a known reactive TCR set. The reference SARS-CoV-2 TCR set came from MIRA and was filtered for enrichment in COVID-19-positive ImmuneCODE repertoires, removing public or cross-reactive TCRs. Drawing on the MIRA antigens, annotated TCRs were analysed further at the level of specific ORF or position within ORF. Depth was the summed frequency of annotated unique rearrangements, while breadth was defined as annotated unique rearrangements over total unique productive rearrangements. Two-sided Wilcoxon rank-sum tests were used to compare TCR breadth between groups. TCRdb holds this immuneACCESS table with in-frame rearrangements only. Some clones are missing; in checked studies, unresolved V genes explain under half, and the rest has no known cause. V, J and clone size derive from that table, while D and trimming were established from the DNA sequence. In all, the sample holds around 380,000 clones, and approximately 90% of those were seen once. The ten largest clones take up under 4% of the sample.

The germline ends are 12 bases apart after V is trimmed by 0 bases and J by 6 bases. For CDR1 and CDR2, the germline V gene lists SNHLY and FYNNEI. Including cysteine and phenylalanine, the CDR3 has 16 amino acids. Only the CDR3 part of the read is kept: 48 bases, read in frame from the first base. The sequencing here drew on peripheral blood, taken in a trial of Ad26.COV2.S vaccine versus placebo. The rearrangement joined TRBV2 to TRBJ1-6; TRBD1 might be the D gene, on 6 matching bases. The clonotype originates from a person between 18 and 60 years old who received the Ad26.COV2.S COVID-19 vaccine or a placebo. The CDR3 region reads CASSEAVRGGNSPLHF. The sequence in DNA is TGTGCCAGCAGTGAAGCAGTCAGGGGCGGTAATTCACCCCTCCACTTT.